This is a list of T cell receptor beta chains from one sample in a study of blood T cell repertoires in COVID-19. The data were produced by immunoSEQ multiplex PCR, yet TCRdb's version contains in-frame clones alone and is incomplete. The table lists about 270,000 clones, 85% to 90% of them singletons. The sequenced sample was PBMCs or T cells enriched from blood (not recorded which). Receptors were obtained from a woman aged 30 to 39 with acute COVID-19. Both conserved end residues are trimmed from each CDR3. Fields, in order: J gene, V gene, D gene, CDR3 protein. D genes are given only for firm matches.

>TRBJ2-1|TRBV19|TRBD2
ASSITSGSYWSNEQF
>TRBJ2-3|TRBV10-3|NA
AISLGQQTADTQY
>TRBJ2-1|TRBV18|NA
ASHGRVGVEDNEQF
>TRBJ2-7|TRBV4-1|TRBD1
ASSQAGTDSYEQY
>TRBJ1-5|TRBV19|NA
ASSTRGGPQPQH
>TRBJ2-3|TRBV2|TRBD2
ASSTGLAGGADTQY
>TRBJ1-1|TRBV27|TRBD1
ASTQGAGDRGISTEAF
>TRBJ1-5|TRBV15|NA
ATSRGGQYSNQPQH
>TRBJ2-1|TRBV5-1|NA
ASSPDRREQF
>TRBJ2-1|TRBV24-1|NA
ATSDFLVIIGNEQF
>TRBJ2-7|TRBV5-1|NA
ASTWRDGEQY
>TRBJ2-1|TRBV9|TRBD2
ASSVDSGMYNEQF
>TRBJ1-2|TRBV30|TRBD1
AWTGQGARGYT
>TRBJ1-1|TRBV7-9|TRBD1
ASSLPTGRNTEAF
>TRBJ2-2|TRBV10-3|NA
AISTREPIGELF
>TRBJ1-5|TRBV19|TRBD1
ASSIGRGDRGDQPQH
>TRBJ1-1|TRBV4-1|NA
ASSQDVTDPEAF
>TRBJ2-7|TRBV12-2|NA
ASRLDSGYEQY
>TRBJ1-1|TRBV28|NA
ASILPGPLAEAF
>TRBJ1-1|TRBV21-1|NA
ASSGSGGCTEAF
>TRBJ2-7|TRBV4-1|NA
ASSQVEDFSYEQY
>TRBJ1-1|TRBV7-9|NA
ASSTDSTEAF
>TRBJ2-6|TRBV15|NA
ATSQGGAGANVLT
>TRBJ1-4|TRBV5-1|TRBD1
ASSLDPPDREKLF
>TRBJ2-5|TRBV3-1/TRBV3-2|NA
ASSRLGAQETQY
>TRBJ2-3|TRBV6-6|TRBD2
ASTDPGLATDTQY
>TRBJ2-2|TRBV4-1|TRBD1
ASSFLGTGVTGELF
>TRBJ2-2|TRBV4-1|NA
ASSQVLTGELF
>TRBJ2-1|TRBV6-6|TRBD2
ASSPPEGAGGPSSYNEQF
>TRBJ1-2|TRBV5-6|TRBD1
ASSQDRDPGYT
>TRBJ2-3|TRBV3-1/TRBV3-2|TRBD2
ASSPGPSLAGGLLLLLEDTQY
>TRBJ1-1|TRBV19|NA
ASSIQGRGTEAF
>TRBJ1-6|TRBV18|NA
ASSSGYNSPLH
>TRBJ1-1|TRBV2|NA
ASSEWAGIEAF
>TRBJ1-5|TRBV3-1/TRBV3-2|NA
ASSPGLSNQPQH